The clone carrying this T cell receptor beta chain has at least ten counts. The antigen remains undetermined. The sample comes from a study of T-cell reconstitution after alpha-beta-depleted transplantation in children. Preparation of the TCRbeta library was carried out with unique molecular identifiers. TCRdb reprocessed the PCR reads with MiXCR, giving one entry per CDR3 protein. This sample carries about 240,000 distinct CDR3 sequences, roughly 23% of them seen once, and the ten largest clones take around 2.5%. Study-wide points: From newly produced T cells came most of the T-cell counts and diversity one year after transplant. By about two months after transplant, alpha-beta T cells reportedly arose from several hundred graft clones that had expanded.

This CDR3 spans 15 amino acids. CDR1 LGHNA and CDR2 YNFKEQ come from the germline V gene. After removal of 0 bases from V and 9 bases from J, the junction contained 2 bases not matched to a gene. The material sequenced was PBMCs, taken before TCRalphabeta/CD19-depleted stem cell transplant. The TCR originated in a girl aged 2-10 years with Fanconi anemia, due to receive a stem cell transplant. V usage is TRBV4-2 and J usage is TRBJ2-1; 13 bases map to TRBD2. The CDR3 protein is CASSQELAGGTEQFF. In DNA form, the CDR3 reads TGTGCCAGCAGCCAAGAACTAGCGGGAGGGACTGAGCAGTTCTTC.